This T cell receptor beta chain is from a study of OX40 agonist ivuxolimab in advanced cancers. Profiling relied on immunoSEQ multiplex PCR, and the TCRdb table lists in-frame clones only, not all of them. The data contain around 100,000 clones, about 91% of them singletons. Trimming shortened V by 2 bases and J by 11 bases, and 0 bases separated the two germline ends. Germline V gene sequence: CDR1 MDHEN, CDR2 SYDVKM. CDR3 length: 8 amino acids. This chain connects TRBV28 to TRBJ2-5; no reliable D call. This receptor was obtained from an adult with an advanced solid tumor such as melanoma, head and neck, liver or kidney cancer. Sequences were derived from CD4+ or CD8+ T cells sorted from blood, sampled in a trial of the OX40 agonist ivuxolimab. The chain's CDR3 is CASSLQYF. CDR3 DNA sequence: TGTGCCAGCAGTTTACAGTACTTC.